The clone carrying this T cell receptor (beta chain) occurred a few times. Its antigen is unidentified. This entry belongs to a study of cytomegalovirus exposure and HLA in healthy donors. General study points: In a later analysis, V- and J-gene trimming of beta chains associated with a DCLRE1C missense variant, replicated independently. Altogether, 164 TCR beta chains were recorded as cytomegalovirus-associated.

Trimming pared 7 bases from V and 0 bases from J, leaving 10 bases between. Germline V gene lookup returns CDR1 MNHNS and CDR2 SASEGT. This CDR3 contains 14 residues. In the PCR, 60 Vbeta and 13 Jbeta primers were used. Sequencing was performed with immunoSEQ multiplex PCR; in TCRdb, only in-frame clones are kept and a portion is missing. The data hold around 130,000 clones, with approximately 85% observed a single time. The sample taken for sequencing was PBMCs. The chain carries TRBV6-1 and TRBJ1-5; no definite D call. This TCR derives from a boy aged 5-17 years in good health and CMV-seronegative. The CDR3 bases are TGTGCCAGCATTTTTAGCGGTAGCAATCAGCCCCAGCATTTT. It encodes CASIFSGSNQPQHF.